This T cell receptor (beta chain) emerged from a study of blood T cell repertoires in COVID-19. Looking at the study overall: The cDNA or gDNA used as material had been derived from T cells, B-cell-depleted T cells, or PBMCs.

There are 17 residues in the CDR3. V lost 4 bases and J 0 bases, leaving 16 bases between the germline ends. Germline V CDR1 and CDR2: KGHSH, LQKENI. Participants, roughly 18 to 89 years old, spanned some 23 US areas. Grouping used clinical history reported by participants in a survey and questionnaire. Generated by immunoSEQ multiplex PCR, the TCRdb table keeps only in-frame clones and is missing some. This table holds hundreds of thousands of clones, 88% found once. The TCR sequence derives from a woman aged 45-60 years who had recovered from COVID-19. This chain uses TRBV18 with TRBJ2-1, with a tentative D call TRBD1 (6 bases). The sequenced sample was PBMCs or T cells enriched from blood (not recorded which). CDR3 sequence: CASSQTGTFGSYNEQFF. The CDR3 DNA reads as TGTGCCAGCTCACAGACCGGGACATTCGGCTCCTACAATGAGCAGTTCTTC.